The T cell receptor (beta chain) under discussion was sequenced for a study of cytomegalovirus exposure and HLA in healthy donors. PCR was performed using 60 Vbeta and 13 Jbeta primers. Libraries were prepared by immunoSEQ multiplex PCR; TCRdb keeps only in-frame clonotypes and omits some of them. The table has around 180,000 clones, 80% seen once. The sequenced material came from PBMCs. The receptor was derived from a man in his forties in good health and CMV-seronegative.

The CDR3 DNA reads as TGTGCCAGCAGTTTGAGGGGGGGATATAGCAATCAGCCCCAGCATTTT. Translated, it gives CASSLRGGYSNQPQHF. The rearrangement links TRBV27 to TRBJ1-5; D perhaps matches TRBD1 (6 bases). The CDR3 sequence is 16 residues long. V was trimmed by 3 bases and J by 0 bases, leaving 12 bases between them. Germline CDR1 and CDR2: MNHEY and SMNVEV (reference sequence).